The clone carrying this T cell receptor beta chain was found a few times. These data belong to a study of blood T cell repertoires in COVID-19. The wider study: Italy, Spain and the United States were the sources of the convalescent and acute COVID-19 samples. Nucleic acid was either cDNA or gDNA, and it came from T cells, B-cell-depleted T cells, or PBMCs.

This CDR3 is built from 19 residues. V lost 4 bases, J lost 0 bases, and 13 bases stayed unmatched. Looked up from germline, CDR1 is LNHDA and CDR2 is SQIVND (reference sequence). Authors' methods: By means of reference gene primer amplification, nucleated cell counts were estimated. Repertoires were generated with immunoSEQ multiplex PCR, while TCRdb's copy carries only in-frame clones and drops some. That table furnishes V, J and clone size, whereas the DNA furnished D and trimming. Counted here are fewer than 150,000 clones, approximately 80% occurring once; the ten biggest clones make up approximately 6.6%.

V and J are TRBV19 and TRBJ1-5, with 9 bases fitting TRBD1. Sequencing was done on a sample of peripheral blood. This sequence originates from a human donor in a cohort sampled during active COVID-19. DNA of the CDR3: TGTGCCAGTAGTACGGACAGGGGCGGGCGATTTTATAGCAATCAGCCCCAGCATTTT. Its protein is CASSTDRGGRFYSNQPQHF.